This TCR beta chain is from a study of regulatory T cells in long-lasting Graves disease. Findings of the study overall: Those with persistent Graves' had less TCR diversity than newly diagnosed patients.

Germline CDR1 reads SQVTM; CDR2 reads ANQGSEA. The CDR3 extends over 13 amino acids. Time point given: newly diagnosed GD, antithyroid drugs for less than 3 months. PBMC-derived RNA was used for the TCR library. With iRepertoire HTBI primers and Arm-PCR of CDR3 regions, TCR beta libraries were built. TCRdb ran MiXCR on the multiplex PCR reads and lists one entry per CDR3 protein. Of under 250,000 distinct CDR3 sequences in the sample, around 20% were seen once. This clonotype occurred once. Its target is not known. The clonotype was recovered from a female donor with Graves disease. Sequencing was performed on peripheral blood mononuclear cells (PBMCs), taken at new diagnosis, from a patient treated with antithyroid drugs. The chain is built from TRBV29-1 and TRBJ2-3; TRBD2 matches at 7 bases. The assigned J gene may be wrong: the sequence end matches TRBJ2-5 better. CDR3: CSVAGRELETQYF. The DNA for the CDR3 is TGCAGCGTTGCGGGGCGGGAGTTGGAGACCCAGTACTTC.